This TCR beta chain was retrieved from a study of CD8+CD57+ T cells in acquired aplastic anemia (dated by TCRdb to the late 2010s). Regarding the complete study: DNA extracted from sorted CD4+ and CD8+ cells had a mean of about 3 ug, with a range of roughly 0.17 to 30 ug. CD8+CD57+ expansion was defined as a frequency above the mean frequency observed in healthy subjects. Here is what the overall study found, with its caveats: No significant difference in CD8+ Simpson's diversity was found between patients and healthy controls (P=0.060). Although roughly 30 CD8+ CDR3 sequences were shared by patients and controls, these sequences appeared highly expressed in patients and within the immunodominant clones of patients.

Expansion of CD8+CD57+ cells had been shown by flow cytometry in the patients chosen for sequencing. All patients had severe acquired aplastic anemia diagnosed by International Study of Aplastic Anemia and Agranulocytosis and Camitta criteria. Patients had received no therapy at the time of blood sampling. In the study, sorted CD4+ and CD8+ blood T cells from patients with severe aplastic anemia and from healthy subjects underwent deep sequencing of TCR repertoires. Patients were enrolled under clinicaltrials.gov protocols 00001620, 01623167, 00001397, 00071045, 00081523 and 00961064 in the USA. Ficoll-Paque density gradient centrifugation was used to isolate peripheral blood mononuclear cells. Before DNA extraction, CD4+ and CD8+ T cells were sorted with FACS or magnetic beads. Including the terminal cysteine and phenylalanine, the CDR3 comprises 14 residues. Only the CDR3 part of the read is kept: 42 bases, read in frame from the first base. The germline ends are 19 bases apart after V is trimmed by 10 bases and J by 3 bases. CDR1 ENHRY and CDR2 SYGVKD were looked up in the germline V gene.

Genomic DNA was used as template for profiling of TCR beta VDJ combinations and CDR3 sequences. An Illumina HiSeq 2000 was the platform used for TCR repertoire sequencing. The original methods were these. Repertoire assessment relied on Simpson's diversity index, CDR3 size and DJ length profiles, and TRBV/TRBJ rearrangement plots. Whichever DNA sequence was most abundant in the deep sequencing data was defined as the immunodominant clone. CDR3 amino acid sequences were screened for sharing across subjects and compared with published repertoires and the VDJdb database. The public reads were run again by TCRdb, first through fastp at Q25 and then through MiXCR, and only productive beta chains were kept. Every CDR3 protein is listed once, alongside the most common genes and DNA of its rows. The V and J calls, along with clone size, are taken from TCRdb and not from the paper's own processing. Across this sample there are more than 150,000 distinct CDR3 sequences, with less than 50% seen only once. 10% to 15% of the sample lies in the top ten.

This clonotype has a single count. It has no known antigen specificity. Base qualities are not recorded, but no much larger clone differs from it by a single base. One read gives only weak evidence. The sample taken for sequencing was sorted CD4+, CD8+, or CD8+CD57+ T cells (not recorded which) from PBMCs. The TCR originated in a human donor with aplastic anemia. In this chain, TRBV10-3 is recombined with TRBJ2-7; a tentative D match to TRBD2 spans 5 bases. The sequenced DNA is TGTGCCAGCAGCCCACCCGGACTGTACTACGAGCAGTACTTC. This codes for CASSPPGLYYEQYF.